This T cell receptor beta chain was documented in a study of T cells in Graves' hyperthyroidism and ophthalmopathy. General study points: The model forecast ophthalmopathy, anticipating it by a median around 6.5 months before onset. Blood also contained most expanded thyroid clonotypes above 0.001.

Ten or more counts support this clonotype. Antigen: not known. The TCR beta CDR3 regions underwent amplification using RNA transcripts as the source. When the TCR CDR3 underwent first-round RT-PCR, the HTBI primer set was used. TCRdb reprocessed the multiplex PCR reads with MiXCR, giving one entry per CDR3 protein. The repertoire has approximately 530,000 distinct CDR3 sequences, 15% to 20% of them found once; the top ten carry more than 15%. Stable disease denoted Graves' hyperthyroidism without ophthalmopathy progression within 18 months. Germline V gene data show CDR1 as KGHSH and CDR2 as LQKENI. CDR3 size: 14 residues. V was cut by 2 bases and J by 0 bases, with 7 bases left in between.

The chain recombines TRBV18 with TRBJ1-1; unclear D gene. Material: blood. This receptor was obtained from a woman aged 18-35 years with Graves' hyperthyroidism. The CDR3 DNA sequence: TGTGCCAGCTCACCAATCGAGATGAACACTGAAGCTTTCTTT. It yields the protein CASSPIEMNTEAFF.